A single sample gave rise to the 14 T cell receptor beta chains below, sequenced in a study of Ad26.COV2.S vaccination and SARS-CoV-2 variants. The assay was immunoSEQ multiplex PCR, and TCRdb's table has in-frame clones only and misses some. The sample lists approximately 400,000 clones, under 90% occurring once. This sample's treatment: about 20 received Ad26.COV2.S at low or high dose, single or two shots; about five received placebo; per-sample allocation not given. Following the first vaccine or placebo injection, samples were taken on day 63. The sample was peripheral blood, taken in a trial of Ad26.COV2.S vaccine versus placebo. These receptors all stem from a person aged 18-65 years who received the Ad26.COV2.S COVID-19 vaccine or a placebo.

The rearrangement links TRBV14 to TRBJ1-2; tentatively, D is TRBD1 (5 bases). The CDR3 is 14 amino acids. The germline CDR1 and CDR2 sequences are SGHDN and FVKESK. Trimming pared 4 bases from V and 0 bases from J, leaving 9 bases between. For the CDR3, the DNA is TGTGCCAGCAGCCTAATGACAGCTAACTATGGCTACACCTTC. This sequence encodes CASSLMTANYGYTF.

The rearrangement links TRBV30 to TRBJ2-7; D is perhaps TRBD2 (6 bases). Per the germline V gene, CDR1 is GTSNPN and CDR2 is SVGIG (reference sequence). V dropped 2 bases and J dropped 5 bases, with 10 bases sitting between them. The CDR3 sequence is 12 residues long. In nucleotides, the CDR3 is TGTGCCTGGAGTCCCGCGGGGCACGAGCAGTACTTC. Protein product: CAWSPAGHEQYF.

This rearrangement joins TRBV5-6 to TRBJ2-7; possibly TRBD1 for D (7 bases). CDR3 size: 14 residues. Trimming took 5 bases from V and 3 from J, leaving 15 bases between them. Germline assignment: CDR1 SGHDT and CDR2 YYEEEE. In DNA form, the CDR3 reads TGTGCCAGCAGGGCGGGACAGAGTCTCTACGAGCAGTACTTC. Encoded protein: CASRAGQSLYEQYF.

This clone came up many times. This chain connects TRBV2 to TRBJ1-5; D is possibly TRBD1 (5 bases). This CDR3 comprises 12 residues. Deletions cut 8 bases from V and 7 bases from J, with 12 bases between. Looked up from germline, CDR1 is SNHLY and CDR2 is FYNNEI. Here the CDR3 reads CASQGAGQPQHF. CDR3 nucleotides: TGTGCCAGCCAAGGGGCGGGACAGCCCCAGCATTTT.

This chain uses TRBV3-1 (or the pseudogene TRBV3-2) with TRBJ2-5, with 8 bases lining up with TRBD2. With V trimmed by 1 base and J by 5 bases, 6 bases remained unmatched. The CDR3 sequence is 15 residues long. Germline lookup yields CDR1 LGHDT and CDR2 YNNKEL (reference sequence). CDR3 sequence (DNA): TGTGCCAGCAGCCAAGTGCGGGGGGCTCAGGAGACCCAGTACTTC. It encodes CASSQVRGAQETQYF.

The chain uses TRBV7-7 and TRBJ1-2, with TRBD1 identical over 8 bases. After removal of 5 bases from V and 3 bases from J, the junction contained 8 bases not matched to a gene. Germline values: CDR1 SSHAT, CDR2 FNYEAQ (reference sequence). This CDR3 region has 15 residues. The CDR3 spells CASSPMTGADYGYTF. CDR3 DNA sequence: TGTGCCAGCAGCCCAATGACAGGGGCGGACTATGGCTACACCTTC.

The gene calls are TRBV19 and TRBJ2-1; D is uncertain. Germline V gives CDR1 LNHDA, CDR2 SQIVND (reference sequence). The V and J ends lost 4 bases and 7 bases respectively, with 11 bases between them. There are 13 residues in the CDR3. CDR3 nucleotide sequence: TGTGCCAGTAGTAATGGGTTGGTGAATGAGCAGTTCTTC. It translates to CASSNGLVNEQFF.

This sequence joins TRBV5-6 and TRBJ2-7; D unresolved. CDR3 size: 14 residues. V was trimmed by 2 bases and J by 3 bases, leaving 12 bases between them. CDR1 SGHDT and CDR2 YYEEEE come from the germline V gene. The CDR3 DNA is TGTGCCAGCAGCTTTGGCAGGTCCAACTACGAGCAGTACTTC. Translating gives CASSFGRSNYEQYF.

The chain couples TRBV2 to TRBJ1-4; the D is unclear. The ends were cut back, 7 bases at V and 7 bases at J, with 19 bases in the middle. Germline-derived CDR1 and CDR2 are SNHLY and FYNNEI. The CDR3 contains 15 residues. Here the CDR3 reads CASNTDGVNGEKLFF. The CDR3 bases are TGTGCCAGCAACACGGACGGAGTAAATGGTGAAAAACTGTTTTTT.

The rearrangement uses TRBV12-5 and TRBJ2-5, with no clear D. The V and J ends lost 2 bases and 2 bases respectively, with 9 bases between them. The length of the CDR3 is 14 residues. The germline V gene encodes CDR1 LGHNT and CDR2 FRNRAP. This chain's CDR3 is CASGLFGDQETQYF. The CDR3 bases are TGTGCTAGTGGTTTGTTTGGAGATCAAGAGACCCAGTACTTC.

The rearrangement uses TRBV19 and TRBJ1-1; D is possibly TRBD1 (5 bases). Germline loops: CDR1 LNHDA, CDR2 SQIVND (reference sequence). V was trimmed by 1 base and J by 7 bases, leaving 10 bases between them. This CDR3 spans 13 amino acids. DNA of the CDR3: TGTGCCAGTAGTATAGGGGCAGGGATTGAAGCTTTCTTT. This sequence encodes CASSIGAGIEAFF.

This clone showed up just once. DNA of the CDR3: TGTGCCAGCAGCCCCATCGCCGGAGCCTACGAGCAGTACTTC. This sequence encodes CASSPIAGAYEQYF. The gene calls are TRBV7-2 and TRBJ2-7; no reliable D call. The CDR3 consists of 14 residues. V was pared by 5 bases and J by 2 bases, with 13 bases between. Germline V CDR1 and CDR2: SGHTA, FQGNSA.

This chain links TRBV14 with TRBJ1-1, with TRBD1 identical over 8 bases. Germline assignment: CDR1 SGHDN and CDR2 FVKESK. This CDR3 comprises 21 residues. V trimming: 2 bases; J trimming: 0 bases; junction bases outside the gene matches: 20. The chain's CDR3 is CASSQTPISTGARRVNTEAFF. The CDR3 DNA reads TGTGCCAGCAGCCAAACCCCCATCTCGACAGGGGCCCGCCGGGTGAACACTGAAGCTTTCTTT. The whole variable domain, filled in from reference TRBV14 and TRBJ1-1, reads EAGVTQFPSHSVIEKGQTVTLRCDPISGHDNLYWYRRVMGKEIKFLLHFVKESKQDESGMPNNRFLAERTGGTYSTLKVQPAELEDSGVYFCASSQTPISTGARRVNTEAFFGQGTRLTVV.

The rearrangement uses TRBV3-1 (or the pseudogene TRBV3-2) and TRBJ2-7; 11 nucleotides agree with TRBD2. The junction had 5 bases not matched to a gene; V was cut back by 4 bases and J by 6 bases. The CDR3 is 14 residues long. The germline CDR1 and CDR2 sequences are LGHDT and YNNKEL (reference sequence). The CDR3 here is CASSRLGTSGEQYF. CDR3 DNA: TGTGCCAGCAGCCGCCTTGGGACTAGCGGCGAGCAGTACTTC.